Below are 21 T cell receptor beta chains sequenced from a single sample in a study of patients and donors after allogeneic stem cell transplantation. TCRdb reprocessed the RT-PCR reads via MiXCR and lists one record per CDR3 protein. This sample carries roughly 1,300 distinct CDR3 sequences, around 35% of them seen once, and the ten largest clones take approximately 35%. Sequenced material: blood, either unsorted or a sorted T cell fraction (not recorded which). These TCRs come from a human donor who was either an allogeneic HSCT recipient or a stem cell or donor lymphocyte infusion donor (not recorded which). It is not recorded whose cells these are; they may come from a transplant donor.

This chain links TRBV5-1 with TRBJ1-2, with D perhaps TRBD1 (6 bases). Trimming pared 4 bases from V and 4 bases from J, leaving 11 bases between. Per germline, CDR1 SGHRS and CDR2 YFSETQ. The CDR3 totals 13 residues. CDR3 nucleotide sequence: TGCGCCAGCAGCGGAACAGGGACCTATGGCTACACCTTC. This gives the protein CASSGTGTYGYTF.

V and J are TRBV7-9 and TRBJ1-2, with 10 bases identical to TRBD1. V gave up 5 bases and J gave up 10 bases; unmatched junction bases: 13. Per germline, CDR1 SEHNR and CDR2 FQNEAQ (reference sequence). This CDR3 spans 15 amino acids. The CDR3 nucleotides read TGTGCCAGCAGCAGAGACAGGGGGCGTGTAGAATTCTACACCTTC. This translates into CASSRDRGRVEFYTF.

The chain combines TRBV5-1 with TRBJ2-1, with D tentatively TRBD1 or TRBD2 (5 bases each). The germline V gene has CDR1 SGHRS and CDR2 YFSETQ. Trimming stripped 0 bases from V and 12 bases from J, with 10 bases between. The CDR3 is 12 amino acids. CDR3 nucleotides: TGCGCCAGCAGCTTGGAGGCTGGGGGGCAGTTCTTC. Residues: CASSLEAGGQFF.

The chain joins TRBV3-1 to TRBJ2-1; D unresolved. From germline, CDR1 is LGHDT and CDR2 YNNKEL (reference sequence). This CDR3 contains 13 residues. V lost 0 bases, J lost 7 bases, and 7 bases lay in between. CDR3 DNA: TGTGCCAGCAGCCAAGATCGACGGAATGAGCAGTTCTTC. This encodes CASSQDRRNEQFF.

This sequence joins TRBV6-5 and TRBJ2-7; 8 nucleotides line up with TRBD1. Trimming removed 5 bases from V and 3 bases from J; junction bases left unmatched: 3. The germline V gene has CDR1 MNHEY and CDR2 SVGAGI. The length of the CDR3 is 13 residues. The CDR3 nucleotides are TGTGCCAGCAGTCCAGGGGGCAACTACGAGCAGTACTTC. Amino acids: CASSPGGNYEQYF.

The chain has TRBV4-3 and TRBJ2-2; no definite D call. From germline, CDR1 is LGHNA and CDR2 YSLEER. V was shortened by 1 base and J by 6 bases, with 9 bases between the two germline ends. The CDR3 contains 14 residues. In DNA form, the CDR3 reads TGCGCCAGCAGCCAAGGGAATGGGGCCGGGGAGCTGTTTTTT. Protein product: CASSQGNGAGELFF.

The chain recombines TRBV23-1 with TRBJ2-7, with D perhaps given as TRBD1 or TRBD2 (6 bases each). TRBV23-1 is flagged as an ORF with uncertain function. The CDR3 consists of 15 residues. The V end was cut by 5 bases, the J end by 0 bases, with 14 bases between. CDR3 loop: CASSGGTCTSYEQYF. The CDR3 DNA is TGCGCCAGCAGTGGGGGGACATGCACCTCCTACGAGCAGTACTTC.

This clonotype is large. The chain combines TRBV11-2 with TRBJ2-5, with D perhaps TRBD1 (6 bases). This CDR3 has 13 residues. Germline CDR1 is SGHAT and CDR2 is FQNNGV. Deletions cut 6 bases from V and 4 bases from J, with 12 bases between. For the CDR3, the DNA is TGTGCCAGCAGACTGCAACAGGGAGAGACCCAGTACTTC. Amino acid sequence: CASRLQQGETQYF.

The chain links TRBV4-1 to TRBJ2-1, with D hard to call. V lost 0 bases to trimming and J lost 0 bases, with 9 bases between them. The CDR3 loop spans 16 amino acids. The germline CDR1 and CDR2 sequences are MGHRA and YSYEKL. The CDR3 bases are TGCGCCAGCAGCCAAGATACCGGGCACTCCTACAATGAGCAGTTCTTC. As protein: CASSQDTGHSYNEQFF.

The chain carries TRBV24-1 and TRBJ2-5; unclear D gene. The CDR3 length is 13 residues. Germline-derived CDR1 and CDR2 are KGHDR and SFDVKD. Trimming shortened V by 5 bases and J by 1 base, and 7 bases separated the two germline ends. In nucleotides, the CDR3 is TGTGCCACCAGTGGAGGTGGCCAAGAGACCCAGTACTTC. Protein sequence: CATSGGGQETQYF.

The chain is built from TRBV7-3 and TRBJ2-3, with D perhaps matching TRBD1 or TRBD2 (5 bases each). With 2 bases removed from V and 5 bases from J, the gap between germline ends came to 17 bases. CDR3 length: 16 residues. Per the germline V gene, CDR1 is SGHTA and CDR2 is FQGTGA. For the CDR3, the DNA is TGTGCCAGCAGCTTAGGGGGTCTGGGACCCAGAGATACGCAGTATTTT. This encodes CASSLGGLGPRDTQYF.

This clonotype was seen more than once but under ten times. This chain links TRBV14 with TRBJ2-1; maybe TRBD2 (5 bases). The V gene lost 1 base and the J gene lost 9 bases, with 16 bases spanning the gap. The CDR3 is 15 residues long. Germline V gene data show CDR1 as SGHDN and CDR2 as FVKESK. CDR3 protein: CASSQGGLRRSEQFF. DNA for the CDR3: TGTGCCAGCAGCCAAGGCGGACTGCGGCGTAGTGAGCAGTTCTTC.

The chain links TRBV10-3 to TRBJ2-3, with unresolved D. CDR1 and CDR2 from the germline V gene are ENHRY and SYGVKD. V lost 1 base to trimming and J lost 2 bases, with 10 bases between them. The CDR3 contains 15 residues. The CDR3 DNA reads TGTGCCATCAGTGAGTTCTTCGGGTACACAGATACGCAGTATTTT. It yields the protein CAISEFFGYTDTQYF.

This chain connects TRBV7-2 to TRBJ1-2; D not certain. Trimming took 1 base from V and 5 from J, leaving 8 bases between them. CDR1 is SGHTA and CDR2 is FQGNSA in the germline V gene. CDR3 length equals 13 residues. The CDR3 DNA reads TGTGCCAGCAGCTTAGGGCCGAATTATGGCTACACCTTC. Translating it yields CASSLGPNYGYTF.

This clonotype has more than one count but fewer than ten. V and J are TRBV7-2 and TRBJ1-1; 7 bases map to TRBD1. The CDR3 is 14 residues long. V shed 3 bases, J shed 4 bases, and the junction held 5 bases outside the gene matches. Germline lookup yields CDR1 SGHTA and CDR2 FQGNSA. The CDR3 bases are TGTGCCAGCAGCTTTGGGACAGAGGTCACTGAAGCTTTCTTT. It codes for CASSFGTEVTEAFF.

The chain uses TRBV7-9 and TRBJ2-1; 10 nucleotides align to TRBD1. The J segment lost 14 bases and the V segment lost 3 bases, leaving 7 bases of the junction unmatched. The CDR3 consists of 13 residues. Germline values: CDR1 SEHNR, CDR2 FQNEAQ (reference sequence). This chain's CDR3 is CASSFLGQGSKFF. The CDR3 DNA sequence: TGTGCCAGCAGCTTTTTGGGACAGGGGTCTAAGTTCTTC. Based on the CDR3 plus reference TRBV7-9 and TRBJ2-1, the full variable domain is DTGVSQNPRHKITKRGQNVTFRCDPISEHNRLYWYRQTLGQGPEFLTYFQNEAQLEKSRLLSDRFSAERPKGSFSTLEIQRTEQGDSAMYLCASSFLGQGSKFFGPGTRLTVL.

The chain couples TRBV5-1 to TRBJ2-7; 11 bases map to TRBD1. V shed 3 bases and J 6 bases; nucleotides not matched to a gene: 2. In germline, CDR1 is SGHRS, CDR2 YFSETQ. The CDR3 is 13 residues long. CDR3 sequence: CASSYGTGGEQYF. The CDR3 DNA follows: TGCGCCAGCAGCTACGGGACAGGGGGCGAGCAGTACTTC.

J is TRBJ2-5 and V is TRBV20-1; TRBD2 agrees at 7 bases. The CDR3 loop spans 14 amino acids. From germline, CDR1 is DFQATT and CDR2 SNEGSKA (reference sequence). J was trimmed by 7 bases and V by 1 base; bases with no gene match: 9. CDR3 sequence reads: CSARVRGSFRTQYF. CDR3 sequence (DNA): TGCAGTGCTAGAGTCCGCGGGAGCTTCAGGACCCAGTACTTC.

The chain couples TRBV5-4 to TRBJ2-5, with D possibly called TRBD1 or TRBD2 (7 bases each). CDR3 length: 13 residues. Looked up from germline, CDR1 is SGHNT and CDR2 is YYREEE (reference sequence). The germline V and J ends were trimmed by 5 bases and 5 bases, with 13 bases remaining between them. CDR3 coding DNA: TGTGCCAGCAGTCTCCAGGGGGGGGAGACCCAGTACTTC. Its protein product is CASSLQGGETQYF.

This clonotype ranks as large. The chain has TRBV28 and TRBJ2-7, with 10 nucleotides matching TRBD2. V lost 6 bases to trimming and J lost 4 bases; unmatched junction nucleotides: 9. The germline V gene has CDR1 MDHEN and CDR2 SYDVKM. The CDR3 length is 15 residues. The CDR3 DNA is TGTGCCAGCAGCCCCTCCCTAGCGGGAGTTTACGAGCAGTACTTC. Residues: CASSPSLAGVYEQYF.

The CDR3 DNA reads TGTGCCAGCAGCGCTAGCCGACATGAGCAGTTCTTC. Encoded protein: CASSASRHEQFF. The chain joins TRBV14 to TRBJ2-1, with D maybe TRBD2 (5 bases). Germline assignment: CDR1 SGHDN and CDR2 FVKESK. This CDR3 contains 12 residues. The V and J ends lost 5 bases and 8 bases respectively, with 10 bases between them.